This TCR beta chain was identified in a study of blood T cell repertoires in COVID-19. The V gene's germline CDR1 is SGHAT and CDR2 FQNNGV. V lost 5 bases, J lost 10 bases, and 5 bases stayed unmatched. The CDR3 extends over 14 amino acids. The data were produced by immunoSEQ multiplex PCR, yet TCRdb's version contains in-frame clones alone and is incomplete. The table includes hundreds of thousands of clones, more than 75% detected once. This clonotype originated in a woman aged 45 to 65 who had recovered from COVID-19. The chain combines TRBV11-2 with TRBJ1-6; 10 bases map to TRBD1. Material: PBMCs or T cells enriched from blood (not recorded which). CDR3: CASSTGTGESPLHF. The CDR3 DNA sequence: TGTGCCAGCAGCACCGGGACAGGGGAATCACCCCTCCACTTT.